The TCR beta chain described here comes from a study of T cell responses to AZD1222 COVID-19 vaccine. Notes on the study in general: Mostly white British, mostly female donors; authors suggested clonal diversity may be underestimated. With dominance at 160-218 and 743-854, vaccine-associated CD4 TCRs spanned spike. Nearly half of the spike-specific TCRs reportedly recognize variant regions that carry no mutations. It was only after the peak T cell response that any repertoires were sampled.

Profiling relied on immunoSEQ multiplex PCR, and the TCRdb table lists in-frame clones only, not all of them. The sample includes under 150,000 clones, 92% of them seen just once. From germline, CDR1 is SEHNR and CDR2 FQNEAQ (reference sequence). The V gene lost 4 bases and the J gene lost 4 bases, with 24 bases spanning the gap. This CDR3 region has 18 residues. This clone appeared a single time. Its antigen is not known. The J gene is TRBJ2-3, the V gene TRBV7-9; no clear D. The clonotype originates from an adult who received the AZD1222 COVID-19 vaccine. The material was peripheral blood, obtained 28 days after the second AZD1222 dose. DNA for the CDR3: TGTGCCAGCAGCTACTACGGACGATCACTGTCAGAGTCAGATACGCAGTATTTT. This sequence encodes CASSYYGRSLSESDTQYF.